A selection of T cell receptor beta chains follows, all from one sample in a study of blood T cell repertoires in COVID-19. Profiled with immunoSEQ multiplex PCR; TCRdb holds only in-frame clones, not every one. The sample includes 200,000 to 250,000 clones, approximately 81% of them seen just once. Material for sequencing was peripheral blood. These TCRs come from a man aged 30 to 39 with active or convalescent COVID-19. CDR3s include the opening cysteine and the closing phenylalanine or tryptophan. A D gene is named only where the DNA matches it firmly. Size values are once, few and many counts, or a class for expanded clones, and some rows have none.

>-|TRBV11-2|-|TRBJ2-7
CASSLDLAIYEQYF
TGTGCCAGCAGCTTAGATCTAGCCATCTACGAGCAGTACTTC
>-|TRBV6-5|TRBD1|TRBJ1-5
CASRSPGTGGAQHF
TGTGCCAGCAGATCACCCGGGACAGGGGGGGCCCAGCATTTT
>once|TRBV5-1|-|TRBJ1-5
CASSRPVETNYSNQPQHF
TGCGCCAGCAGCCGTCCCGTAGAAACGAATTATAGCAATCAGCCCCAGCATTTT
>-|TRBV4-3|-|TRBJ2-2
CASSQRVTGELFF
TGCGCCAGCAGCCAACGAGTGACCGGGGAGCTGTTTTTT
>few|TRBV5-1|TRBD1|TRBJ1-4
CASSLLGDSEKLFF
TGCGCCAGCAGCCTACTTGGGGACAGCGAAAAACTGTTTTTT
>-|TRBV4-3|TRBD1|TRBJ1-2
CASSQVGDREVGYTF
TGCGCCAGCAGCCAAGTGGGGGACAGGGAAGTCGGCTACACCTTC
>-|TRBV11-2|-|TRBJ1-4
CASSPPGGATNEKLFF
TGTGCCAGCAGCCCGCCTGGCGGCGCAACTAATGAAAAACTGTTTTTT
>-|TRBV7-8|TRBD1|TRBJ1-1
CASSTRTGKNTEAFF
TGTGCCAGCAGCACCCGGACAGGGAAGAACACTGAAGCTTTCTTT
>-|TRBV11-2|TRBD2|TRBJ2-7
CASSLEDSLLAGVYEQYF
TGTGCCAGCAGCTTAGAGGATTCGTTACTAGCGGGAGTTTACGAGCAGTACTTC
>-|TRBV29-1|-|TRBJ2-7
CSVEGHSSYEQYF
TGCAGCGTTGAAGGGCACAGCTCCTACGAGCAGTACTTC